These 30 T cell receptor beta chains were all obtained from the same sample, sequenced in a study of early T cells in non-severe SARS-CoV-2 infection. TCRdb independently ran MiXCR on the 5' RACE reads; one entry per CDR3 protein. The sample has around 70,000 distinct CDR3 sequences, roughly 12% seen once; the top ten hold 4% to 5%. Material: whole blood. The origin of the receptors is an adult who was a healthcare worker with PCR-confirmed SARS-CoV-2 infection or an uninfected control (not recorded which).

The genes are TRBV12-3 or TRBV12-4 and TRBJ1-5; weak D call: TRBD1 (5 bases). The CDR3 has 13 amino acids. The V end lost 5 bases, the J end lost 0 bases, and 5 bases lay between the germline ends. The CDR3 here is CASSQGSNQPQHF. CDR3 in DNA: TGTGCCAGCAGTCAGGGTAGCAATCAGCCCCAGCATTTT.

The rearrangement joins TRBV18 to TRBJ1-3; D is ambiguous. Germline assignment: CDR1 KGHSH and CDR2 LQKENI. The CDR3 runs to 15 residues. The V gene lost 1 base and the J gene lost 4 bases, with 11 bases spanning the gap. The CDR3 loop is CASSPLEDIGNTIYF. The CDR3 nucleotides read TGTGCCAGCTCACCACTCGAGGATATCGGAAACACCATATATTTT. The full variable domain, with the rest looked up from reference TRBV18 and TRBJ1-3, is NAGVMQNPRHLVRRRGQEARLRCSPMKGHSHVYWYRQLPEEGLKFMVYLQKENIIDESGMPKERFSAEFPKEGPSILRIQQVVRGDSAAYFCASSPLEDIGNTIYFGEGSWLTVV.

In its sample, this clonotype was seen a few times. The chain joins TRBV30 to TRBJ1-4; D unclear. Trimming removed 5 bases at V and 5 bases at J, with 6 bases between. CDR1 and CDR2 (germline): GTSNPN, SVGIG (reference sequence). This CDR3 is built from 11 residues. For the CDR3, the DNA is TGTGCCTGGGGAAGAAATGAAAAACTGTTTTTT. Its protein product is CAWGRNEKLFF. Based on the CDR3 plus reference TRBV30 and TRBJ1-4, the full variable domain is SQTIHQWPATLVQPVGSPLSLECTVEGTSNPNLYWYRQAAGRGLQLLFYSVGIGQISSEVPQNLSASRPQDRQFILSSKKLLLSDSGFYLCAWGRNEKLFFGSGTQLSVL.

J is TRBJ1-1 and V is TRBV5-1; 7 bases are a match to TRBD1. This CDR3 has 14 residues. Germline CDR1 reads SGHRS; CDR2 reads YFSETQ. V was clipped by 0 bases and J by 8 bases; unmatched bases: 7. CDR3 bases: TGCGCCAGCAGCTTGGAGGGGGCGAGACGCGAAGCTTTCTTT. This translates into CASSLEGARREAFF. Combining the CDR3 with reference TRBV5-1 and TRBJ1-1 gives the whole variable domain KAGVTQTPRYLIKTRGQQVTLSCSPISGHRSVSWYQQTPGQGLQFLFEYFSETQRNKGNFPGRFSGRQFSNSRSEMNVSTLELGDSALYLCASSLEGARREAFFGQGTRLTVV.

This clonotype was seen a handful of times. The J gene is TRBJ1-1, the V gene TRBV4-1; D ambiguous. Looked up from germline, CDR1 is MGHRA and CDR2 is YSYEKL. The CDR3 has 14 residues. Trimming shortened V by 0 bases and J by 0 bases, and 5 bases separated the two germline ends. The chain's CDR3 is CASSQDIVNTEAFF. The CDR3 nucleotides are TGCGCCAGCAGCCAAGATATAGTGAACACTGAAGCTTTCTTT.

This clonotype was detected ten times or more. The V and J genes are TRBV11-2 and TRBJ2-5; no clear D. The CDR3 has 14 amino acids. Germline CDR1 and CDR2: SGHAT and FQNNGV. V was clipped by 1 base and J by 5 bases, with 11 bases between them. The CDR3: CASSLGRSQETQYF. CDR3 DNA sequence: TGTGCCAGCAGCTTAGGTCGCTCGCAGGAGACCCAGTACTTC. The entire variable domain, with the rest obtained from reference TRBV11-2 and TRBJ2-5, is as follows: EAGVAQSPRYKIIEKRQSVAFWCNPISGHATLYWYQQILGQGPKLLIQFQNNGVVDDSQLPKDRFSAERLKGVDSTLKIQPAKLEDSAVYLCASSLGRSQETQYFGPGTRLLVL.

J is TRBJ1-5 and V is TRBV19, with D possibly matching TRBD1 (5 bases). Germline CDR1 reads LNHDA; CDR2 reads SQIVND (reference sequence). The CDR3 loop spans 18 amino acids. V was cut by 3 bases and J by 1 base, with 19 bases left in between. CDR3 in amino acids: CASSIRNLQEGSNQPQHF. The CDR3 coding sequence is TGTGCCAGTAGTATTAGGAACCTACAGGAAGGCAGCAATCAGCCCCAGCATTTT.

This clonotype was seen a few times. The genes are TRBV12-3 or TRBV12-4 and TRBJ2-1; no clear D. The V gene lost 6 bases and the J gene lost 2 bases, with 17 bases spanning the gap. This CDR3 comprises 16 residues. The CDR3 region has the DNA TGTGCCAGCAGCCACAATACCCGCGGCGCCTACAATGAGCAGTTCTTC. Translation: CASSHNTRGAYNEQFF.

This clonotype occurred many times. V and J are TRBV7-2 and TRBJ2-1, with D perhaps TRBD1 or TRBD2 (5 bases each). Germline values: CDR1 SGHTA, CDR2 FQGNSA. V lost 3 bases and J 5 bases, leaving 14 bases between the germline ends. The CDR3 consists of 15 residues. The CDR3 is CASSFPAGTHNEQFF. The CDR3 DNA follows: TGTGCCAGCAGCTTCCCGGCCGGGACCCACAATGAGCAGTTCTTC.

This chain joins TRBV15 and TRBJ1-1; D unclear. With 4 bases removed from V and 6 bases from J, the gap between germline ends came to 12 bases. CDR1 is LNHNV, CDR2 YYDKDF, per germline (reference sequence). CDR3 length: 13 amino acids. CDR3 sequence: CATSTRTAAEAFF. CDR3 DNA sequence: TGTGCCACCAGCACCCGGACGGCCGCTGAAGCTTTCTTT.

This clonotype was detected many times. This chain connects TRBV6-5 to TRBJ2-1; 7 nucleotides line up with TRBD2. The CDR3 totals 17 residues. Looked up from germline, CDR1 is MNHEY and CDR2 is SVGAGI. Trimming cost V 0 bases and J 2 bases; bases outside gene matches: 7. The CDR3 DNA reads as TGTGCCAGCAGTTACTCGGGGGGGAGTGGCACCTACAATGAGCAGTTCTTC. Its protein product is CASSYSGGSGTYNEQFF.

This clonotype was seen many times. The V gene is TRBV30, the J gene TRBJ1-5; D not resolved. The V end lost 1 base, the J end lost 3 bases, and 7 bases lay between the germline ends. CDR3 length: 13 residues. Germline V gene sequence: CDR1 GTSNPN, CDR2 SVGIG (reference sequence). The CDR3 here is CAWSEDFNQPQHF. The CDR3 coding sequence is TGTGCCTGGAGTGAGGATTTCAATCAGCCCCAGCATTTT. The full variable domain, with the rest looked up from reference TRBV30 and TRBJ1-5, is SQTIHQWPATLVQPVGSPLSLECTVEGTSNPNLYWYRQAAGRGLQLLFYSVGIGQISSEVPQNLSASRPQDRQFILSSKKLLLSDSGFYLCAWSEDFNQPQHFGDGTRLSIL.

The CDR3 sequence: CASSLWPLGGAEKLFF. The CDR3 region has the DNA TGTGCCAGCAGCTTATGGCCCCTGGGGGGGGCTGAAAAACTGTTTTTT. The chain combines TRBV7-9 with TRBJ1-4, with a tentative D call TRBD1 (6 bases). The CDR3 contains 16 residues. Trimming left V 2 bases short and J 7 bases short, with 17 bases between. Germline lookup yields CDR1 SEHNR and CDR2 FQNEAQ (reference sequence).

This clonotype was counted ten times or more. The CDR3 loop reads CASSLAPQGGTEAFF. As DNA, the CDR3 is TGTGCCAGCAGCTTAGCGCCCCAGGGGGGCACTGAAGCTTTCTTT. The J gene is TRBJ1-1, the V gene TRBV7-2, with 7 bases fitting TRBD1. Unmatched junction bases numbered 5, after V lost 0 bases and J lost 4 bases. Germline V gives CDR1 SGHTA, CDR2 FQGNSA. The CDR3 totals 15 residues. Full variable domain (missing parts from reference TRBV7-2 and TRBJ1-1): GAGVSQSPSNKVTEKGKDVELRCDPISGHTALYWYRQSLGQGLEFLIYFQGNSAPDKSGLPSDRFSAERTGGSVSTLTIQRTQQEDSAVYLCASSLAPQGGTEAFFGQGTRLTVV.

This chain uses TRBV3-1 with TRBJ1-1; D remains unclear. The CDR3 extends over 14 amino acids. V lost 4 bases, J lost 3 bases, and 12 bases lay in between. CDR1 is LGHDT, CDR2 YNNKEL, per germline (reference sequence). The CDR3 is CASSLNGEYTEAFF. CDR3 DNA: TGTGCCAGCAGCCTTAACGGGGAGTACACTGAAGCTTTCTTT.

The chain combines TRBV9 with TRBJ1-4; 7 bases align to TRBD1. The CDR3 consists of 14 residues. Germline V gives CDR1 SGDLS, CDR2 YYNGEE. V dropped 4 bases and J dropped 8; count of bases not matched to a gene: 8. The CDR3 reads CASSSGGGWEKLFF. CDR3 in DNA: TGTGCCAGCAGCAGCGGAGGGGGCTGGGAAAAACTGTTTTTT. The full variable domain, its missing parts supplied by reference TRBV9 and TRBJ1-4, is DSGVTQTPKHLITATGQRVTLRCSPRSGDLSVYWYQQSLDQGLQFLIQYYNGEERAKGNILERFSAQQFPDLHSELNLSSLELGDSALYFCASSSGGGWEKLFFGSGTQLSVL.

This clonotype was detected many times. J is TRBJ1-1 and V is TRBV11-1; D is undetermined. CDR3 length equals 14 residues. Germline loops: CDR1 SGHAT, CDR2 FQDESV (reference sequence). V gave up 2 bases and J gave up 2 bases, with 9 bases separating them. The CDR3 DNA is TGTGCCAGCAGCTTATCCGTGGTAAACACTGAAGCTTTCTTT. It translates to CASSLSVVNTEAFF.

This clonotype was picked up many times. The chain is built from TRBV6-5 and TRBJ2-5; D is unclear. The V end was cut by 5 bases, the J end by 2 bases, with 9 bases between. Germline CDR1 MNHEY, CDR2 SVGAGI. This CDR3 has 13 residues. DNA for the CDR3: TGTGCCAGCAGTACGACCCTACAAGAGACCCAGTACTTC. This encodes CASSTTLQETQYF.

This clonotype was seen ten or more times. The genes are TRBV6-5 and TRBJ1-2, with 9 bases lining up with TRBD1. J gave up 7 bases and V 4 bases, and 1 base lay outside the gene matches. The CDR3 loop spans 12 amino acids. Germline CDR1 and CDR2: MNHEY and SVGAGI. CDR3 in amino acids: CASSSQGAGYTF. CDR3 DNA: TGTGCCAGCAGTTCACAGGGGGCTGGCTACACCTTC.

The V and J genes are TRBV5-1 and TRBJ1-1, with D tentatively TRBD1 (5 bases). V lost 1 base and J 8 bases, leaving 15 bases between the germline ends. Germline V gene sequence: CDR1 SGHRS, CDR2 YFSETQ. The CDR3 consists of 14 residues. CDR3 nucleotides: TGCGCCAGCAGCTTGCAGGGTGGCGTAGGGGAAGCTTTCTTT. It codes for CASSLQGGVGEAFF.

This clonotype occurred many times. The chain couples TRBV2 to TRBJ1-4, with 7 bases fitting TRBD1. This CDR3 comprises 15 residues. CDR1 and CDR2 (germline): SNHLY, FYNNEI. The V gene end was trimmed by 3 bases and the J gene end by 4 bases; junction bases not matched to a gene: 5. The CDR3 sequence: CASSENRGGNEKLFF. The CDR3 DNA follows: TGTGCCAGCAGTGAGAACAGGGGTGGTAATGAAAAACTGTTTTTT.

The chain links TRBV30 to TRBJ2-1, with a weak D call TRBD2 (5 bases). The germline CDR1 and CDR2 sequences are GTSNPN and SVGIG (reference sequence). The germline V and J ends were trimmed by 6 bases and 0 bases, with 21 bases remaining between them. There are 17 residues in the CDR3. The CDR3 nucleotides are TGTGCCTGTCCCCGGCTAGCCGGCCTGAGCTCCTACAATGAGCAGTTCTTC. This codes for CACPRLAGLSSYNEQFF. Looking up the rest from reference TRBV30 and TRBJ2-1 gives the full variable domain: SQTIHQWPATLVQPVGSPLSLECTVEGTSNPNLYWYRQAAGRGLQLLFYSVGIGQISSEVPQNLSASRPQDRQFILSSKKLLLSDSGFYLCACPRLAGLSSYNEQFFGPGTRLTVL.

In this sample, this clonotype turned up a few times. The genes are TRBV6-5 and TRBJ1-6; a possible D gene is TRBD1 (6 bases). The CDR3 is made up of 14 amino acids. Germline values: CDR1 MNHEY, CDR2 SVGAGI. V lost 6 bases and J 9 bases, leaving 15 bases between the germline ends. CDR3 nucleotide sequence: TGTGCCAGCAGCCCGACAGGCTTTGGTTCACCCCTCCACTTT. It encodes CASSPTGFGSPLHF.

This clonotype has more than one count but fewer than ten. This chain connects TRBV7-6 to TRBJ1-2; 10 bases are shared with TRBD1. CDR1 is SGHVS and CDR2 is FNYEAQ in the germline V gene. With V trimmed by 2 bases and J by 6 bases, 6 bases remained unmatched. The CDR3 runs to 15 residues. The CDR3 coding sequence is TGTGCCAGCAGCTTACTCCGACAGGGGGCTGATGGCTACACCTTC. This gives the protein CASSLLRQGADGYTF.

V usage is TRBV2 and J usage is TRBJ2-7; TRBD1 is a possible D gene (5 bases). Germline lookup yields CDR1 SNHLY and CDR2 FYNNEI. The CDR3 has 13 amino acids. V was shortened by 6 bases and J by 3 bases, with 12 bases between the two germline ends. CDR3 sequence: CASSPSGHYEQYF. CDR3 DNA sequence: TGTGCCAGCAGCCCCTCCGGACACTACGAGCAGTACTTC.

This clonotype showed up many times. The chain is built from TRBV20-1 and TRBJ2-7; 9 nucleotides agree with TRBD2. Germline lookup yields CDR1 DFQATT and CDR2 SNEGSKA (reference sequence). This CDR3 has 16 amino acids. V lost 1 base and J lost 4; bases outside the gene matches: 11. The CDR3 sequence is CSARAPLREGVYEQYF. DNA of the CDR3: TGCAGTGCTAGAGCCCCGTTGCGGGAGGGCGTGTACGAGCAGTACTTC.

This clonotype was seen repeatedly, ten times or more. The chain couples TRBV18 to TRBJ1-3; D call uncertain. Trimming stripped 2 bases from V and 4 bases from J, with 15 bases between. Per germline, CDR1 KGHSH and CDR2 LQKENI. CDR3 size: 16 residues. CDR3 sequence (DNA): TGTGCCAGCTCACCAGGGCTGGTAGGATCCGGAAACACCATATATTTT. This translates into CASSPGLVGSGNTIYF.

This clonotype was seen ten or more times. V is TRBV7-3 and J is TRBJ2-6; 12 bases are shared with TRBD2. V gave up 1 base and J gave up 0 bases; unmatched junction bases: 1. Germline V gene sequence: CDR1 SGHTA, CDR2 FQGTGA. This CDR3 contains 18 residues. CDR3 bases: TGTGCCAGCAGCTTAAGGGGACTAGCGGGCTCTGGGGCCAACGTCCTGACTTTC. It is translated as CASSLRGLAGSGANVLTF.

On this clonotype: As the CDR3 is not closed by the conserved phenylalanine or tryptophan, this likely results from a read error. The rearrangement joins TRBV2 to TRBJ1-5, with D tentatively TRBD1 (6 bases). Germline CDR1 SNHLY, CDR2 FYNNEI. The CDR3 is made up of 13 amino acids. V was shortened by 4 bases and J by 5 bases, with 9 bases between the two germline ends. The CDR3 is CASSVTGHQPQHL. The CDR3 region has the DNA TGTGCCAGCAGTGTTACAGGGCATCAGCCCCAGCATTTG.

This clonotype was picked up many times. The rearrangement joins TRBV10-2 to TRBJ1-2; D ambiguous. V lost 0 bases, J lost 5 bases, and 7 bases lay in between. The V gene's germline CDR1 is WSHSY and CDR2 SAAADI. The CDR3 covers 13 residues. The CDR3 DNA reads as TGCGCCAGCAGTGAGTCGAGCTCTTATGGCTACACCTTC. It yields the protein CASSESSSYGYTF.